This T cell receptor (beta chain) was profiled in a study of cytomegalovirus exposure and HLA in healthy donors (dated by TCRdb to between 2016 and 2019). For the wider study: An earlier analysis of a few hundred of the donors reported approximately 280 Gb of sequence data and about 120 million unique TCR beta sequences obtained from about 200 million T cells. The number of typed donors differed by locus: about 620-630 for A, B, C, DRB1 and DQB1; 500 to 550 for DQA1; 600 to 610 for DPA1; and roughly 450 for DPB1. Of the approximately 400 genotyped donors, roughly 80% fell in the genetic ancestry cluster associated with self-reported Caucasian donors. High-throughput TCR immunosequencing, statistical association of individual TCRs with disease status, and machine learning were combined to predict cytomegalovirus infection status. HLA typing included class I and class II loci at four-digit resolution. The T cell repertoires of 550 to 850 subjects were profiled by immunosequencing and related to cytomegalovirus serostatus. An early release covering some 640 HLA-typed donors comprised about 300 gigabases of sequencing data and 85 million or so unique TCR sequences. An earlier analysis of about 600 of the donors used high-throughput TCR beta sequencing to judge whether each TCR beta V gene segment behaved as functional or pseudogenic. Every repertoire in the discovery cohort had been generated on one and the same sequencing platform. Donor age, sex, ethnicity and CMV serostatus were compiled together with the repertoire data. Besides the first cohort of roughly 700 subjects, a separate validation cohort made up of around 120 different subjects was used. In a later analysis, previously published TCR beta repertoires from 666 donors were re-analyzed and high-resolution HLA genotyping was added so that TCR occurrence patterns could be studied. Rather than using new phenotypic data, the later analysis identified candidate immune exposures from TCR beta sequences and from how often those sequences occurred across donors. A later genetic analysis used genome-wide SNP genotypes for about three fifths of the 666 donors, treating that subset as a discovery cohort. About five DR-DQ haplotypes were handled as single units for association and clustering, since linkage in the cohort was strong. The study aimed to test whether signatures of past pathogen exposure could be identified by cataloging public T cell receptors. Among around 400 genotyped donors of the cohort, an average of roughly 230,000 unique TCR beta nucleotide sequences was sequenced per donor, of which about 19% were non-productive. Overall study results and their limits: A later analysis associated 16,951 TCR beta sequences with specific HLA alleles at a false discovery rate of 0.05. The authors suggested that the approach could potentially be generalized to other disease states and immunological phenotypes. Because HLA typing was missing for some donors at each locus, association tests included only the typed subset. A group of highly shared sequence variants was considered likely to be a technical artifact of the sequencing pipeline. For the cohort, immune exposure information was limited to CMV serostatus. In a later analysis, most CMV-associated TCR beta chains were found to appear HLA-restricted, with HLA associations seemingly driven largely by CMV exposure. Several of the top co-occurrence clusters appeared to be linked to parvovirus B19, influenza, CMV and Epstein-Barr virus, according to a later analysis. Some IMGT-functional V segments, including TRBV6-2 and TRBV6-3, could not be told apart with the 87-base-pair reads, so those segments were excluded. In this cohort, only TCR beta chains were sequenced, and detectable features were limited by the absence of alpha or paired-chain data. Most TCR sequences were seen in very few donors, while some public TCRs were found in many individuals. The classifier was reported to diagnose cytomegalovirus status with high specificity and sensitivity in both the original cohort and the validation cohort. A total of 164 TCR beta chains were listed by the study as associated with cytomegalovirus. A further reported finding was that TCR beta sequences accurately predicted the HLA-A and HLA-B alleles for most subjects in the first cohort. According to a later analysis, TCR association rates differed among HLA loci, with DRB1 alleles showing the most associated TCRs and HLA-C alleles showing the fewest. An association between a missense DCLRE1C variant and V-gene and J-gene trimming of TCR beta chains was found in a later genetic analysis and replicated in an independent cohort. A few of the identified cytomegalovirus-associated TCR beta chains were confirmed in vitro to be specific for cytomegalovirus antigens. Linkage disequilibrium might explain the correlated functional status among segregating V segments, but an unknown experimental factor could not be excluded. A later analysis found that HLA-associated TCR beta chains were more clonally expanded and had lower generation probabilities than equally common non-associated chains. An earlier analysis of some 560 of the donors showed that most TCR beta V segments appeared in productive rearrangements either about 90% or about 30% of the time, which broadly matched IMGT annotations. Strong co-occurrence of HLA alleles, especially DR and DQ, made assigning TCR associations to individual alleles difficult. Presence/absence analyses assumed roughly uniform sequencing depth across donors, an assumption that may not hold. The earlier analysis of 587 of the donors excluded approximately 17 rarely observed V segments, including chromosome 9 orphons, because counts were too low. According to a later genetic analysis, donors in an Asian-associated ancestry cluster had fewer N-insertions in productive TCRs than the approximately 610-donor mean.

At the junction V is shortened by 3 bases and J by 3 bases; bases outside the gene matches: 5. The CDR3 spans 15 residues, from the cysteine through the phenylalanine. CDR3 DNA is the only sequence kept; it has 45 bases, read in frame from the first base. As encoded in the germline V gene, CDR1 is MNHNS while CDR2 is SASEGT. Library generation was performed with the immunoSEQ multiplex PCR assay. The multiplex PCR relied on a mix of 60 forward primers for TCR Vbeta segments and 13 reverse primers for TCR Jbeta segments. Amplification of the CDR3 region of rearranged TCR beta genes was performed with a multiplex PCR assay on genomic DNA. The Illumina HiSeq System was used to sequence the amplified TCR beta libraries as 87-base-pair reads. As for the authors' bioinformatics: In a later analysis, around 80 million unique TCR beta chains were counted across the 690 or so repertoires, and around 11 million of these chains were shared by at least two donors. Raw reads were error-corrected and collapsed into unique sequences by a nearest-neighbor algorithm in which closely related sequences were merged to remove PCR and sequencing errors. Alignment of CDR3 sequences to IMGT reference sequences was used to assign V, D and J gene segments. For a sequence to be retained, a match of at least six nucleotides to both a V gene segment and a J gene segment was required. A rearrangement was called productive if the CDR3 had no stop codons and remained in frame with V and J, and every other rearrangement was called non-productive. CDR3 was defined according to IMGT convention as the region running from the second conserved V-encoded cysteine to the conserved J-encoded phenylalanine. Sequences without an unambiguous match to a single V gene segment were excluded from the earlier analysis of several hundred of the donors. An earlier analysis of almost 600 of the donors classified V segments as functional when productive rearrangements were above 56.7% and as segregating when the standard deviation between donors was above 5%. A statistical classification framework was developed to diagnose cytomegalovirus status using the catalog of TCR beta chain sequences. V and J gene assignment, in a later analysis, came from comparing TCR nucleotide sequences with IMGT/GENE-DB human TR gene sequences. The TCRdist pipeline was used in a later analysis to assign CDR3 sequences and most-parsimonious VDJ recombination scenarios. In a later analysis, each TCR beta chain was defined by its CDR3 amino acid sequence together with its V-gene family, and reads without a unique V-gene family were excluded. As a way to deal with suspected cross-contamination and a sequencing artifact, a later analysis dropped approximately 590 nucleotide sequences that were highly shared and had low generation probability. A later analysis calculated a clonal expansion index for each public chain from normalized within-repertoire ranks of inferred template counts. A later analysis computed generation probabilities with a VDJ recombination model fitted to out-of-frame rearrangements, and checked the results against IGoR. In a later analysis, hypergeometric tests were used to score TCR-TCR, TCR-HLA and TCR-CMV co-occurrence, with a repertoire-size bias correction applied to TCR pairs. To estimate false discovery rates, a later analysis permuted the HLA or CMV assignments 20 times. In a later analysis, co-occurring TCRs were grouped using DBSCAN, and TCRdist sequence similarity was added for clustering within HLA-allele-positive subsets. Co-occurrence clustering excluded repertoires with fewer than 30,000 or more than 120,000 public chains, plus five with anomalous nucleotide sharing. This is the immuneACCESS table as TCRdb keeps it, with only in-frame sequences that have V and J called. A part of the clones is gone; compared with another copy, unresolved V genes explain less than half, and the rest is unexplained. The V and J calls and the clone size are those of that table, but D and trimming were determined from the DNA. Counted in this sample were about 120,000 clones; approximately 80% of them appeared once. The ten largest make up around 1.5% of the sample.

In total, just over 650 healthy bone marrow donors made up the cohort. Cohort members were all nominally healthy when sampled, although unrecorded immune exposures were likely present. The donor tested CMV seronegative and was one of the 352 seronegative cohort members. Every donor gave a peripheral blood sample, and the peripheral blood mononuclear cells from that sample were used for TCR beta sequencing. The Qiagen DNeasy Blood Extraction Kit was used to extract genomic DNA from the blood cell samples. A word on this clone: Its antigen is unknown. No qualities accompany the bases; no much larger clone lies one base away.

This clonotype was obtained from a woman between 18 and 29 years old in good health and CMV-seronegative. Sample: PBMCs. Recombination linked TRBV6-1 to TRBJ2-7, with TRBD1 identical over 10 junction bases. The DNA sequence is TGTGCCAGCAGTGAGGAGACAGGGGGCAGCTACGAGCAGTACTTC. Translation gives CASSEETGGSYEQYF.